These T cell receptor beta chains were read from a single sample in a study of cytomegalovirus exposure and HLA in healthy donors. The protocol was immunoSEQ multiplex PCR, while the TCRdb copy is restricted to in-frame clones and leaves out a portion. The table shows 35,000 to 50,000 clones, with approximately 90% occurring only once. The sequencing input was PBMCs. The source is a man aged 18-30 years in good health and CMV-seronegative. Each CDR3 is given with its conserved first and last residue. A D gene is named only where the DNA matches it firmly. Size is omitted from some rows. Given values are once, few, many or a class for expanded clones.

v_gene	j_gene	abundance	d_gene	CDR3aa	CDR3nt
TRBV5-4	TRBJ1-1	.	.	CASSLAQNMNTEAFF	TGTGCCAGCAGCTTGGCACAGAACATGAACACTGAAGCTTTCTTT
TRBV18	TRBJ1-1	few	.	CASSPSGVPEAFF	TGTGCCAGCTCACCATCAGGGGTCCCTGAAGCTTTCTTT
TRBV7-3	TRBJ2-3	.	TRBD2	CASSLKAGGTDTQYF	TGTGCCAGCAGCTTAAAAGCGGGGGGCACAGATACGCAGTATTTT
TRBV4-3	TRBJ1-4	.	TRBD1	CASSLTGGNGEKLFF	TGCGCCAGCAGCCTTACAGGGGGCAACGGTGAAAAACTGTTTTTT
TRBV6-4	TRBJ2-5	.	TRBD1	CASSPTGGWGETQYF	TGTGCCAGCAGCCCGACAGGGGGCTGGGGAGAGACCCAGTACTTC
TRBV19	TRBJ2-1	.	TRBD2	CASRRTRDLAGDYNEQFF	TGTGCCAGTAGACGCACGAGGGACCTAGCGGGGGACTACAATGAGCAGTTCTTC
TRBV6-5	TRBJ2-2	.	.	CASSEGHPGELFF	TGTGCCAGCAGTGAGGGACATCCCGGGGAGCTGTTTTTT
TRBV20-1	TRBJ2-1	.	TRBD1	CSVTGGNEQFF	TGCAGTGTCACAGGGGGTAATGAGCAGTTCTTC
TRBV28	TRBJ2-3	.	.	CASSSQGRGTDTQYF	TGTGCCAGCAGTTCCCAGGGAAGGGGGACAGATACGCAGTATTTT
TRBV5-6	TRBJ2-7	.	.	CASSRWPGLEQYF	TGTGCCAGCAGCAGATGGCCCGGGTTGGAGCAGTACTTC
TRBV7-4	TRBJ2-3	.	TRBD2	CASEDTSGGAEDTQYF	TGTGCCAGCGAGGACACTAGCGGGGGGGCGGAAGATACGCAGTATTTT